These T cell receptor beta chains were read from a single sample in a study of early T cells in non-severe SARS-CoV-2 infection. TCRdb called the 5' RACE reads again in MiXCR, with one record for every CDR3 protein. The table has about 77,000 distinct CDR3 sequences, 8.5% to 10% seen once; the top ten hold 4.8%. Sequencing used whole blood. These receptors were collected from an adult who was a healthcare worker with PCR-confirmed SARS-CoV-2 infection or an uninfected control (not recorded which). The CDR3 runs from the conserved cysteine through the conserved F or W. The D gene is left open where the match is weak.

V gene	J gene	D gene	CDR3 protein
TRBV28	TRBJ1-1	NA	CASLRGGSGTEAFF
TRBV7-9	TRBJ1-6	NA	CATRSGGTTNSPLHF
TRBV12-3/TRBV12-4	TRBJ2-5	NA	CASGPRWTQETQYF
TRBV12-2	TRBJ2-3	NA	CASRLAYLTSGIGDTQYF
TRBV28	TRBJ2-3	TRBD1	CASSFGTGGGSGTDTQYF
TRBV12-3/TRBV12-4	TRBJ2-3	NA	CASSPTGWSTDTQYF
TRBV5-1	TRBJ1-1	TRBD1	CASSPRPGGAGLNTEAFF
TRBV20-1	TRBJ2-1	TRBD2	CSARDSGQSGTFSSYNEQFF
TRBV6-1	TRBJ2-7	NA	CASSEAWHRGDEQYF
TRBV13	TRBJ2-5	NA	CASSSMGHPSATQYF
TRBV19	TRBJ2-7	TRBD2	CASSPGGPYEQYF
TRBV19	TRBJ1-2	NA	CASSMDPSRRISNYGYTF
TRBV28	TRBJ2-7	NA	CASSYREQYF
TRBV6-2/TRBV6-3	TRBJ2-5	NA	CASSYSSSGPQETQYF
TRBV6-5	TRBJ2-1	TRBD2	CASSYGTSGYNEQFF
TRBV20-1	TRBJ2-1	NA	CSADEQATRGNNEQFF